This passage covers 29 T cell receptor beta chains from one sample sequenced in a study of T cell responses to AZD1222 COVID-19 vaccine. The method was immunoSEQ multiplex PCR; TCRdb's version includes in-frame clones alone and lacks a portion of them. This table holds about 100,000 clones, over 75% found once. The sample in question was peripheral blood, obtained on day 0 of MenACWY control vaccination. Receptors were obtained from an adult in good health.

This clone was observed a single time. V and J are TRBV7-9 and TRBJ1-3, with 8 bases identical to TRBD1. The CDR3 covers 13 residues. Unmatched junction bases numbered 6, after V lost 10 bases and J lost 4 bases. Germline V gene data show CDR1 as SEHNR and CDR2 as FQNEAQ (reference sequence). The CDR3: CANQGAVGNTIYF. DNA of the CDR3: TGTGCCAATCAGGGGGCCGTAGGAAACACCATATATTTT.

The chain uses TRBV5-1 and TRBJ1-2, with 7 bases aligning to TRBD1. CDR1 and CDR2 from the germline V gene are SGHRS and YFSETQ. Germline trimming cut 5 bases from V and 2 bases from J; bases unmatched to any gene: 12. This CDR3 region has 16 residues. CDR3 bases: TGCGCCAGCAGAATTGGCGGCGGGACAGACAACTATGGCTACACCTTC. This translates into CASRIGGGTDNYGYTF.

This chain connects TRBV6-5 to TRBJ2-7; 10 positions match TRBD1. Trimming cost V 6 bases and J 1 base; bases outside gene matches: 3. Germline CDR1 MNHEY, CDR2 SVGAGI. There are 14 residues in the CDR3. In DNA form, the CDR3 reads TGTGCCAGCAGGACAGGGGGCCATTCCTACGAGCAGTACTTC. It is translated as CASRTGGHSYEQYF.

The chain has TRBV5-4 and TRBJ1-4; no definite D call. The CDR3 length is 13 residues. Per germline, CDR1 SGHNT and CDR2 YYREEE (reference sequence). V shed 7 bases and J shed 3 bases, with 10 bases lying between them. The chain's CDR3 is CASGREANEKLFF. Here the CDR3 DNA reads TGTGCCAGCGGTCGGGAAGCTAATGAAAAACTGTTTTTT. The variable domain in full, completed from reference TRBV5-4 and TRBJ1-4, reads ETGVTQSPTHLIKTRGQQVTLRCSSQSGHNTVSWYQQALGQGPQFIFQYYREEENGRGNFPPRFSGLQFPNYSSELNVNALELDDSALYLCASGREANEKLFFGSGTQLSVL.

The J gene is TRBJ2-7, the V gene TRBV21-1; the table gives TRBD2 as D, unverified against the DNA. TRBV21-1 is recorded as a pseudogene. The CDR3 contains 15 residues. The CDR3: CASSKGREAIYEQYF. In DNA form, the CDR3 reads TGTGCCAGCAGCAAAGGGCGGGAGGCTATCTACGAGCAGTACTTC.

CDR3 sequence (DNA): TGTGCCAGCAGCAGGGTAGCTTCGTCCTACGAGCAGTACTTC. This codes for CASSRVASSYEQYF. The chain joins TRBV11-2 to TRBJ2-7; D uncertain. Trimming cost V 5 bases and J 1 base, with 12 bases left between them. Germline V gene sequence: CDR1 SGHAT, CDR2 FQNNGV. The CDR3 loop spans 14 amino acids.

This clone was counted only a few times. This chain links TRBV5-1 with TRBJ1-2; 7 bases line up with TRBD1. The CDR3 length is 15 residues. Germline CDR1 and CDR2: SGHRS and YFSETQ. The trim removed 4 bases at V and 4 bases at J, leaving 10 bases unmatched. The CDR3 DNA follows: TGCGCCAGCAGCACCGGACAGGCCTTAGGCTATGGCTACACCTTC. As protein: CASSTGQALGYGYTF.

The J gene is TRBJ2-3, the V gene TRBV19; no definite D call. Germline V gene lookup returns CDR1 LNHDA and CDR2 SQIVND (reference sequence). Trimming took off 3 bases at V and 5 bases at J, with 9 bases between the two ends. CDR3 size: 13 residues. The CDR3 reads CASSMETRDTQYF. Here the CDR3 DNA reads TGTGCCAGTAGTATGGAGACGAGAGATACGCAGTATTTT.

The chain employs TRBV7-2 and TRBJ2-7; D gene unclear. The germline V gene encodes CDR1 SGHTA and CDR2 FQGNSA. The germline V and J ends were trimmed by 1 base and 4 bases, with 2 bases remaining between them. The CDR3 has 11 amino acids. CDR3 protein: CASSLEYEQYF. DNA of the CDR3: TGTGCCAGCAGCTTAGAGTACGAGCAGTACTTC.

This clone came up a few times. In nucleotides, the CDR3 is TGTGCCAGCAGCTTAATAGGGCTCAATGAGCAGTTCTTC. Amino acids: CASSLIGLNEQFF. The V and J genes are TRBV11-2 and TRBJ2-1; D not resolved. This CDR3 has 13 amino acids. V lost 2 bases, J lost 6 bases, and 8 bases lay in between. The V gene's germline CDR1 is SGHAT and CDR2 FQNNGV.

On this clone: At the DNA level, this CDR3 is encoded by other sequences in the same sample as well. The chain combines TRBV19 with TRBJ1-1; D unresolved. The CDR3 sequence is 13 residues long. CDR1 is LNHDA, CDR2 SQIVND, per germline (reference sequence). V was trimmed by 3 bases and J by 3 bases, leaving 8 bases between them. CDR3 nucleotide sequence: TGTGCCAGTAGTATTTCAGGAGACACTGAAGCTTTCTTT. Encoded protein: CASSISGDTEAFF.

CDR3 amino acids: CASSGTGGTNQPQHF. The CDR3 nucleotides are TGTGCCAGCAGCGGAACAGGGGGGACCAATCAGCCCCAGCATTTT. The chain couples TRBV7-2 to TRBJ1-5, with TRBD1 matching over 8 bases. V lost 5 bases to trimming and J lost 3 bases; unmatched junction nucleotides: 6. The CDR3 contains 15 residues. In germline, CDR1 is SGHTA, CDR2 FQGNSA.

The count of this clone is one. The CDR3 DNA is TGTGCCAGCAGTTTACAGGGGGCAAGGGAGACCCAGTACTTC. This encodes CASSLQGARETQYF. This chain uses TRBV28 with TRBJ2-5; 8 bases match TRBD1. The CDR3 is 14 amino acids. The germline V gene encodes CDR1 MDHEN and CDR2 SYDVKM. The J segment lost 5 bases and the V segment lost 2 bases, leaving 4 bases of the junction unmatched.

The chain carries TRBV28 and TRBJ1-4; D unclear. V lost 3 bases to trimming and J lost 9 bases, with 17 bases between them. The CDR3 consists of 15 residues. Germline V gene data show CDR1 as MDHEN and CDR2 as SYDVKM. The CDR3: CASSFRGSPAQKLFF. CDR3 sequence (DNA): TGTGCCAGCAGTTTTAGAGGGTCCCCGGCGCAAAAACTGTTTTTT.

The chain links TRBV19 to TRBJ2-1, with D perhaps matching TRBD2 (6 bases). The germline V gene encodes CDR1 LNHDA and CDR2 SQIVND (reference sequence). Trimming removed 5 bases from V and 6 bases from J, with 11 bases in between. The CDR3 is 13 amino acids. The CDR3 spells CASSSTRANEQFF. The CDR3 DNA reads TGTGCCAGTAGTTCGACTAGGGCCAATGAGCAGTTCTTC. Looking up the rest from reference TRBV19 and TRBJ2-1 gives the full variable domain: DGGITQSPKYLFRKEGQNVTLSCEQNLNHDAMYWYRQDPGQGLRLIYYSQIVNDFQKGDIAEGYSVSREKKESFPLTVTSAQKNPTAFYLCASSSTRANEQFFGPGTRLTVL.

The rearrangement uses TRBV5-4 and TRBJ1-5; D may be TRBD1 (6 bases). V was trimmed by 3 bases and J by 4 bases, leaving 8 bases between them. Germline V gene sequence: CDR1 SGHNT, CDR2 YYREEE (reference sequence). This CDR3 spans 13 amino acids. The CDR3 region is CASSSQGNQPQHF. CDR3 DNA: TGTGCCAGCAGCTCACAGGGAAATCAGCCCCAGCATTTT.

The chain carries TRBV28 and TRBJ1-2; the D gene is possibly TRBD1 (5 bases). The CDR3 runs to 13 residues. Germline CDR1 MDHEN, CDR2 SYDVKM. Trimming cost V 6 bases and J 4 bases, with 12 bases left between them. CDR3 amino acids: CASRTTEVYGYTF. In DNA form, the CDR3 reads TGTGCCAGCAGAACGACAGAAGTCTATGGCTACACCTTC.

This clone was recorded once. The V call is TRBV28, the J call TRBJ1-5; D may be TRBD1 (6 bases). CDR1 MDHEN and CDR2 SYDVKM come from the germline V gene. Trimming took 2 bases from V and 5 from J, leaving 10 bases between them. The CDR3 runs 14 residues. CDR3 nucleotide sequence: TGTGCCAGCAGTTTAGCGGACAGATATCAGCCCCAGCATTTT. It yields the protein CASSLADRYQPQHF.

The rearrangement links TRBV5-1 to TRBJ2-7; no clear D gene. Trimming took off 4 bases at V and 4 bases at J, with 15 bases between the two ends. The CDR3 is made up of 14 amino acids. Germline V gene lookup returns CDR1 SGHRS and CDR2 YFSETQ. Written as DNA, the CDR3 is TGCGCCAGCAGCCTCCTGCCTGGAGCTTACGAGCAGTACTTC. It specifies CASSLLPGAYEQYF.

The chain carries TRBV7-2 and TRBJ2-7; a weak D match, TRBD1 (6 bases). From germline, CDR1 is SGHTA and CDR2 FQGNSA. The CDR3 loop spans 13 amino acids. V was trimmed by 5 bases and J by 3 bases, leaving 11 bases between them. CDR3 bases: TGTGCCAGCAGCACATGGACAGACTACGAGCAGTACTTC. It encodes CASSTWTDYEQYF.

The chain links TRBV11-3 to TRBJ2-1; 8 bases agree with TRBD2. Trimming took 0 bases from V and 6 from J; bases not matched to a gene: 10. The germline V gene has CDR1 SGHNT and CDR2 YENEEA. This CDR3 is built from 17 residues. The CDR3 loop is CASSLDTGGPFGNEQFF. Written as DNA, the CDR3 is TGTGCCAGCAGCTTAGACACGGGAGGGCCTTTCGGCAATGAGCAGTTCTTC.

This clone was seen once. This chain links TRBV18 with TRBJ1-1; D is unresolved. Germline lookup yields CDR1 KGHSH and CDR2 LQKENI. Trimming left V 11 bases short and J 3 bases short, with 10 bases between. The CDR3 covers 11 residues. CDR3 in amino acids: CAARGDTEAFF. For the CDR3, the DNA is TGTGCCGCCCGGGGAGACACTGAAGCTTTCTTT.

The chain uses TRBV7-8 and TRBJ2-5; no definite D call. Germline values: CDR1 SGHVS, CDR2 FQNEAQ. CDR3 length: 15 amino acids. The V end lost 1 base, the J end lost 3 bases, and 12 bases lay between the germline ends. CDR3 protein: CASSLVLSAKETQYF. The CDR3 region has the DNA TGTGCCAGCAGCTTAGTCCTGTCAGCCAAAGAGACCCAGTACTTC.

A word on this clone: Different DNA sequences within this sample yield the same CDR3. This rearrangement joins TRBV6-5 to TRBJ1-1; D is unresolved. The CDR3 loop spans 14 amino acids. V was shortened by 0 bases and J by 0 bases, with 5 bases between the two germline ends. Germline loops: CDR1 MNHEY, CDR2 SVGAGI. The CDR3 DNA reads TGTGCCAGCAGTTACTCCCGCCTGAACACTGAAGCTTTCTTT. Translated: CASSYSRLNTEAFF.

The chain is built from TRBV27 and TRBJ1-5; 9 nucleotides align to TRBD1. Germline V gene sequence: CDR1 MNHEY, CDR2 SMNVEV (reference sequence). The CDR3 has 20 amino acids. V dropped 8 bases and J dropped 1; count of bases not matched to a gene: 21. This CDR3 is CASHTRPGQGLLPSNQPQHF. In DNA, the CDR3 is TGTGCCAGCCATACCCGTCCGGGACAGGGATTATTACCGAGCAATCAGCCCCAGCATTTT.

The V gene is TRBV7-2, the J gene TRBJ1-1, with TRBD1 as a possible D gene (6 bases). The CDR3 length is 15 residues. CDR1 and CDR2 from the germline V gene are SGHTA and FQGNSA. Trimming shortened V by 5 bases and J by 0 bases, and 13 bases separated the two germline ends. CDR3 in DNA: TGTGCCAGCAGCCGGTCCCCAGGGGTGAACACTGAAGCTTTCTTT. Translation gives CASSRSPGVNTEAFF.

The V call is TRBV6-5, the J call TRBJ1-3, with 7 positions matching TRBD1. CDR3 length: 14 residues. Germline assignment: CDR1 MNHEY and CDR2 SVGAGI. After removal of 6 bases from V and 2 bases from J, the junction contained 4 bases not matched to a gene. The DNA for the CDR3 is TGTGCCAGCAGGGAGACAGGGCCTGGAAACACCATATATTTT. Translation gives CASRETGPGNTIYF.

V is TRBV12-3 or TRBV12-4 and J is TRBJ1-1; TRBD1 is a possible D gene (5 bases). This CDR3 contains 12 residues. Trimming took off 6 bases at V and 9 bases at J, with 14 bases between the two ends. The CDR3 region is CASSRGAGQAFF. CDR3 nucleotide sequence: TGTGCCAGCAGCCGTGGGGCGGGGCAAGCTTTCTTT.

The chain carries TRBV19 and TRBJ2-7, with 8 positions matching TRBD1. Germline V gene lookup returns CDR1 LNHDA and CDR2 SQIVND (reference sequence). This CDR3 spans 14 amino acids. V was clipped by 8 bases and J by 0 bases; unmatched bases: 6. In DNA, the CDR3 is TGTGCCAGTGAGGACAGGGTAAGCTCCTACGAGCAGTACTTC. Its translation: CASEDRVSSYEQYF.